What follows describes a single T cell receptor beta chain. This specimen belongs to a study of early T cells in non-severe SARS-CoV-2 infection. TCRdb re-called the 5' RACE reads through MiXCR, storing one row per CDR3 protein. The sample lists roughly 70,000 distinct CDR3 sequences, less than 20% occurring once. Per the germline V gene, CDR1 is DFQATT and CDR2 is SNEGSKA (reference sequence). V gave up 5 bases and J gave up 6 bases, with 16 bases separating them. CDR3 length: 13 residues. The clonotype originates from an adult who was a healthcare worker with PCR-confirmed SARS-CoV-2 infection or an uninfected control (not recorded which). V gene TRBV20-1 combines with J gene TRBJ1-1, with D uncertain. The specimen was whole blood, collected at baseline. The CDR3 DNA is TGCAGTGCTCCGGCGGGTGTGCCGCCTGAAGCTTTCTTT. It encodes CSAPAGVPPEAFF.